The next 15 T cell receptor beta chains were all read from a single sample in a study of T cell responses to AZD1222 COVID-19 vaccine. Using immunoSEQ multiplex PCR, the repertoire was profiled, and TCRdb retains in-frame clones only, with some absent. The repertoire holds fewer than 100,000 clones, about 88% seen once, with approximately 21% in the top ten. Sequenced here: peripheral blood, sampled on day 0 of AZD1222 vaccination. Source of these receptors: an adult in good health.

The chain joins TRBV19 to TRBJ2-7; 7 bases align to TRBD2. This CDR3 has 15 amino acids. CDR1 and CDR2 from the germline V gene are LNHDA and SQIVND (reference sequence). The J segment lost 2 bases and the V segment lost 3 bases, leaving 7 bases of the junction unmatched. The CDR3 sequence: CASSILAGKTYEQYF. CDR3 in DNA: TGTGCCAGTAGTATCTTAGCGGGTAAAACCTACGAGCAGTACTTC.

This sequence joins TRBV24-1 and TRBJ2-2; TRBD2 matches at 10 bases. Per germline, CDR1 KGHDR and CDR2 SFDVKD. The V segment lost 3 bases and the J segment 4 bases; nucleotides outside the gene matches: 7. CDR3 length: 17 residues. In DNA form, the CDR3 reads TGTGCCACCAGTGATAGGAGGCTAGCGGGAGCCACCGGGGAGCTGTTTTTT. This gives the protein CATSDRRLAGATGELFF.

This rearrangement joins TRBV3-1 (or the pseudogene TRBV3-2) to TRBJ2-1; D is perhaps TRBD2 (6 bases). There are 17 residues in the CDR3. V gave up 1 base and J gave up 3 bases, with 16 bases separating them. Germline CDR1 reads LGHDT; CDR2 reads YNNKEL (reference sequence). Here the CDR3 reads CASSQAHRERSYNEQFF. In DNA form, the CDR3 reads TGTGCCAGCAGCCAAGCCCATCGGGAGCGGAGCTACAATGAGCAGTTCTTC.

The chain couples TRBV12-3 or TRBV12-4 to TRBJ1-2, with D unresolved. Trimming took 1 base from V and 6 from J, leaving 6 bases between them. The CDR3 sequence is 12 residues long. The CDR3 region has the DNA TGTGCCAGCAGTTTAGGAAGGGATGGCTACACCTTC. This encodes CASSLGRDGYTF.

V gene TRBV10-3 combines with J gene TRBJ2-7, with D possibly TRBD2 on 5 matching bases. CDR1 and CDR2 from the germline V gene are ENHRY and SYGVKD. The CDR3 contains 14 residues. V was shortened by 3 bases and J by 3 bases, with 12 bases between the two germline ends. The CDR3 protein is CAISESGLVYEQYF. The CDR3 bases are TGTGCCATCAGTGAATCAGGACTGGTCTACGAGCAGTACTTC.

The rearrangement uses TRBV5-1 and TRBJ1-1; D uncertain. The CDR3 extends over 15 amino acids. V gave up 2 bases and J gave up 2 bases, with 13 bases separating them. Germline V gene data show CDR1 as SGHRS and CDR2 as YFSETQ. DNA of the CDR3: TGCGCCAGCAGCTTCACCAGGACGGGAAACACTGAAGCTTTCTTT. Protein: CASSFTRTGNTEAFF.

The V and J genes are TRBV21-1 and TRBJ2-4; no DNA check was done on the table's D call, TRBD2. TRBV21-1 is a listed pseudogene. The CDR3 loop spans 17 amino acids. The CDR3 protein is CASSKGKDFSAKNIQYF. DNA of the CDR3: TGTGCCAGCAGCAAAGGTAAAGACTTTTCCGCCAAAAACATTCAGTACTTC.

The CDR3 here is CASSYSRGRQPQHF. Written as DNA, the CDR3 is TGTGCCAGCAGTTACTCCAGGGGGCGCCAGCCCCAGCATTTT. The rearrangement links TRBV6-6 to TRBJ1-5; TRBD1 matches at 8 bases. The CDR3 is made up of 14 amino acids. The germline gives CDR1 MNHNY, CDR2 SVGAGI (reference sequence). V was pared by 0 bases and J by 7 bases, with 2 bases of the junction left unmatched.

V and J are TRBV6-2 or TRBV6-3 and TRBJ1-6, with 11 bases that match TRBD1. The J segment lost 0 bases and the V segment lost 4 bases, leaving 11 bases of the junction unmatched. This CDR3 comprises 20 residues. Per the germline V gene, CDR1 is MNHEY and CDR2 is SVGEGT. The CDR3 DNA follows: TGTGCCAGCAGTTTTCGGACAGGGGGCTCCCTCAGCTCCTATAATTCACCCCTCCACTTT. Translated, it gives CASSFRTGGSLSSYNSPLHF.

The chain combines TRBV7-9 with TRBJ2-7; 8 nucleotides align to TRBD2. The CDR3 runs 15 residues. CDR1 SEHNR and CDR2 FQNEAQ come from the germline V gene (reference sequence). The V segment lost 2 bases and the J segment 5 bases; nucleotides outside the gene matches: 8. CDR3 DNA: TGTGCCAGCAGCTTAATCAGCGGGAGAAGCCACGAGCAGTACTTC. This translates into CASSLISGRSHEQYF.

This clone was observed once. The chain uses TRBV5-1 and TRBJ1-1, with 7 bases lining up with TRBD1. The germline CDR1 and CDR2 sequences are SGHRS and YFSETQ. V dropped 0 bases and J dropped 5; count of bases not matched to a gene: 4. The CDR3 is made up of 14 amino acids. DNA of the CDR3: TGCGCCAGCAGCTTGGGACAGGGAGGAACTGAAGCTTTCTTT. Translation gives CASSLGQGGTEAFF.

This clone was observed once. The gene calls are TRBV5-6 and TRBJ1-1; 7 bases fit TRBD1. CDR1 is SGHDT, CDR2 YYEEEE, per germline. The CDR3 consists of 15 residues. V shed 4 bases, J shed 0 bases, and the junction held 6 bases outside the gene matches. The DNA of the CDR3 is TGTGCCAGCAGCCCCTCAGGGGGTCTGAACACTGAAGCTTTCTTT. It encodes CASSPSGGLNTEAFF.

This chain uses TRBV7-2 with TRBJ2-7, with D possibly being TRBD1 (6 bases). Trimming stripped 5 bases from V and 5 bases from J, with 22 bases between. CDR1 SGHTA and CDR2 FQGNSA come from the germline V gene. CDR3 length: 16 amino acids. The CDR3 sequence is CASSPGVRSRGNEQYF. In DNA, the CDR3 is TGTGCCAGCAGCCCCGGGGTAAGATCCAGGGGCAACGAGCAGTACTTC.

The chain links TRBV6-5 to TRBJ1-2; 8 positions agree with TRBD1. Germline V gives CDR1 MNHEY, CDR2 SVGAGI. V shed 2 bases and J 4 bases; nucleotides not matched to a gene: 3. The CDR3 has 14 residues. The CDR3: CASSYEQGVYGYTF. The CDR3 DNA is TGTGCCAGCAGTTACGAACAGGGGGTCTATGGCTACACCTTC.

The chain joins TRBV19 to TRBJ1-2, with 7 bases fitting TRBD1. The CDR3 sequence is 14 residues long. The V gene end was trimmed by 5 bases and the J gene end by 7 bases; junction bases not matched to a gene: 10. CDR1 and CDR2 (germline): LNHDA, SQIVND (reference sequence). In nucleotides, the CDR3 is TGTGCCAGTAGTCCCCGAACAGGGGTCGGTGGCTACACCTTC. It translates to CASSPRTGVGGYTF.